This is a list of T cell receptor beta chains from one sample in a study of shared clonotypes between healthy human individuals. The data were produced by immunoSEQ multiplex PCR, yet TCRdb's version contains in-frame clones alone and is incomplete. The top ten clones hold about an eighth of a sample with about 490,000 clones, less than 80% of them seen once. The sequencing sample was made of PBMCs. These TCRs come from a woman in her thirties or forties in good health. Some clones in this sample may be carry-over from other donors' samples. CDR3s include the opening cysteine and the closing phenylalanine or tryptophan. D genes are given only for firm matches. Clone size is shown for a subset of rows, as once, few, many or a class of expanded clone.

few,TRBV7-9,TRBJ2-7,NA,CASSLGPWGYEQYF,TGTGCCAGCAGCTTAGGACCATGGGGTTACGAGCAGTACTTC
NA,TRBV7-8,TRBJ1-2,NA,CASSLSGWTPTLYGYTF,TGTGCCAGCAGCTTATCGGGGTGGACACCGACCCTCTATGGCTACACCTTC
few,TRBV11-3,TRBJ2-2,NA,CASSLNTGELFF,TGTGCCAGCAGCTTAAACACCGGGGAGCTGTTTTTT
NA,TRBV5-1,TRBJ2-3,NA,CASRKGTTDTQYF,TGCGCCAGCAGAAAGGGGACCACAGATACGCAGTATTTT
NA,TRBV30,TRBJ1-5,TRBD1,CAWDGQGGNQPQHF,TGTGCCTGGGACGGACAGGGCGGCAATCAGCCCCAGCATTTT
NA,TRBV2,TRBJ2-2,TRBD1,CASSKVGTGGLGELFF,TGTGCCAGCAGCAAAGTGGGGACAGGGGGGTTGGGGGAGCTGTTTTTT
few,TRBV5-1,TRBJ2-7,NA,CASSLEPPDRPPIKQYF,TGCGCCAGCAGCTTGGAGCCTCCAGACAGGCCCCCTATCAAGCAGTACTTC
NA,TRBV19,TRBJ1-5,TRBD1,CACGQGGNQPQHF,TGTGCCTGCGGACAGGGTGGTAATCAGCCCCAGCATTTT
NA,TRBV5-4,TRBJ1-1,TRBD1,CASSRPDRADTEAFF,TGTGCCAGCAGCAGACCTGACAGGGCGGACACTGAAGCTTTCTTT
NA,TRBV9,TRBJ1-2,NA,CASSASVSAGYTF,TGTGCCAGCAGCGCGTCCGTTTCGGCGGGCTACACCTTC
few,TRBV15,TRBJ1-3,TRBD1,CATGDSSLGNTIYF,TGTGCCACCGGGGACAGTAGCTTAGGAAACACCATATATTTT
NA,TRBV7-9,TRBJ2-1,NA,CASSLAGLTYNEQFF,TGTGCCAGCAGCTTAGCGGGACTTACCTACAATGAGCAGTTCTTC
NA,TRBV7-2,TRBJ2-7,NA,CASSSTPGLEQYF,TGTGCCAGCAGCTCGACCCCGGGGTTGGAGCAGTACTTC
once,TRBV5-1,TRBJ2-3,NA,CASSLSPSTDTQYF,TGCGCCAGCAGCTTATCCCCCTCCACAGATACGCAGTATTTT
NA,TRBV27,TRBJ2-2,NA,CASSWTYTGELFF,TGTGCCAGCAGTTGGACATACACCGGGGAGCTGTTTTTT
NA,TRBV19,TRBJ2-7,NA,CASSMRGTYEQYF,TGTGCCAGTAGTATGAGAGGGACCTACGAGCAGTACTTC
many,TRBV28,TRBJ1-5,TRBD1,CASTDRGRNQPQHF,TGTGCCAGCACAGACAGGGGACGAAATCAGCCCCAGCATTTT
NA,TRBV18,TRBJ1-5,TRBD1,CASSPPGGKDQPQHF,TGTGCCAGCTCACCGCCAGGGGGGAAAGATCAGCCCCAGCATTTT
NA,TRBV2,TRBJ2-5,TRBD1,CASSRDRETQYF,TGTGCCAGCAGTAGGGACAGAGAGACCCAGTACTTC
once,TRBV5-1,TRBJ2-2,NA,CASSLGWANTGELFF,TGCGCCAGCAGCCTTGGTTGGGCGAACACCGGGGAGCTGTTTTTT
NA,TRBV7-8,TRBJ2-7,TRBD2,CASSLGAGGPYEQYF,TGTGCCAGCAGCTTAGGAGCGGGAGGTCCCTACGAGCAGTACTTC
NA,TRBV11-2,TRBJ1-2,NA,CASSLLGDGYTF,TGTGCCAGCAGCTTACTTGGCGATGGCTACACCTTC
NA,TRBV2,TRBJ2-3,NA,CASTYTASTDTQYF,TGTGCCAGCACCTACACCGCCTCGACAGATACGCAGTATTTT
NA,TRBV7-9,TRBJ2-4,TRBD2,CASSPGTSGGIQYF,TGTGCCAGCAGTCCCGGGACTAGCGGGGGGATTCAGTACTTC
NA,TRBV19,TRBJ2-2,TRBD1,CASSRTGGSGELFF,TGTGCCAGTAGCAGGACAGGGGGAAGCGGGGAGCTGTTTTTT
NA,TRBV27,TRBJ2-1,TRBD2,CASSLSFVGLAGSSSYNEQFF,TGTGCCAGCAGTTTATCGTTCGTTGGACTAGCGGGGTCGAGCTCCTACAATGAGCAGTTCTTC
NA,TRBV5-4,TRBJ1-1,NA,CASSYDRNTEAFF,TGTGCCAGCAGCTATGACAGGAACACTGAAGCTTTCTTT
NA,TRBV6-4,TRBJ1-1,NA,CASRKEGLNTEAFF,TGTGCCAGCAGGAAGGAGGGGTTGAACACTGAAGCTTTCTTT
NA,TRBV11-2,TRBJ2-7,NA,CASSLGLAVDEQYF,TGTGCCAGCAGCTTAGGGCTAGCCGTAGACGAGCAGTACTTC
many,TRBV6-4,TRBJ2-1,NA,CASSEAAYNEQFF,TGTGCCAGCAGTGAAGCGGCCTACAATGAGCAGTTCTTC
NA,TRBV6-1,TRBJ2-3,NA,CASSSDTDTQYF,TGTGCCAGCAGCTCAGACACAGATACGCAGTATTTT
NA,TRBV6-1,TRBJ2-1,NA,CASSPRESEQFF,TGTGCCAGCAGTCCCAGGGAGAGTGAGCAGTTCTTC
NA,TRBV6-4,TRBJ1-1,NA,CASSLTESTEAFF,TGTGCCAGCAGTTTAACGGAGAGCACTGAAGCTTTCTTT
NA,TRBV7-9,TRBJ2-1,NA,CASSHGLGTYNEQFF,TGTGCCAGCAGCCACGGACTGGGAACCTACAATGAGCAGTTCTTC
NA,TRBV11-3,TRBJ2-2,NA,CASSLGQYTGELFF,TGTGCCAGCAGCTTAGGACAGTACACCGGGGAGCTGTTTTTT
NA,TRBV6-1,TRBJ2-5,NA,CASNLGGNQETQYF,TGTGCCAGCAACCTCGGAGGTAACCAAGAGACCCAGTACTTC
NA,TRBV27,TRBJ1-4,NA,CASSTTAYNEKLFF,TGTGCCAGCAGTACGACAGCCTATAATGAAAAACTGTTTTTT
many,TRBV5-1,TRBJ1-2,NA,CASSLSDSPNYGYTF,TGCGCCAGCAGCTTATCGGACAGTCCGAACTATGGCTACACCTTC
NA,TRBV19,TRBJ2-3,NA,CASSAGSTDTQYF,TGTGCCAGTAGTGCGGGTAGCACAGATACGCAGTATTTT
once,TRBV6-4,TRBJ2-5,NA,CASGQRDCEETQYF,TGTGCCAGCGGCCAACGGGACTGCGAAGAGACCCAGTACTTC
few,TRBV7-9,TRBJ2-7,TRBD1,CASSPTGASYEQYF,TGTGCCAGCAGCCCTACAGGGGCCTCCTACGAGCAGTACTTC
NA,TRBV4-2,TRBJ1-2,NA,CASSQDIQRDRNYGYTF,TGTGCCAGCAGCCAAGATATCCAAAGAGACAGGAACTATGGCTACACCTTC
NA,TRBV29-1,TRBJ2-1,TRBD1,CSVGGRQGYNEQFF,TGCAGCGTTGGGGGAAGACAGGGCTACAATGAGCAGTTCTTC
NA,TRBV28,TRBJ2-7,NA,CASSYTPGRTASYEQYF,TGTGCCAGCAGTTACACCCCGGGACGGACGGCCTCCTACGAGCAGTACTTC
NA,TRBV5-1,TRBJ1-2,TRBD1,CASSDGDRTNYGYTF,TGCGCCAGCAGCGACGGGGACAGGACGAACTATGGCTACACCTTC
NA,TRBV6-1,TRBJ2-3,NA,CASSGQPHTDTQYF,TGTGCCAGCAGTGGTCAGCCTCACACAGATACGCAGTATTTT
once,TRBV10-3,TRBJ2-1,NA,CAIAWKEAWNEQFF,TGTGCCATCGCGTGGAAGGAGGCTTGGAATGAGCAGTTCTTC
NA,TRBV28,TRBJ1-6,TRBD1,CAIDRGLNSPLHF,TGTGCCATCGACAGGGGGCTTAATTCACCCCTCCACTTT
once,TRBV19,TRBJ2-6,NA,CASSTLGAGANVLTF,TGTGCCAGTAGTACCTTGGGGGCTGGGGCCAACGTCCTGACTTTC
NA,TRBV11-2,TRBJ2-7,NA,CASSLHYEQYF,TGTGCCAGCAGCTTACACTACGAGCAGTACTTC
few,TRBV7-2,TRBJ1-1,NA,CASSLVGGFGTEAFF,TGTGCCAGCAGCTTAGTTGGGGGGTTTGGGACTGAAGCTTTCTTT
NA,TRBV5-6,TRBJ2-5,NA,CASSLRSEETQYF,TGTGCCAGCAGCTTGCGGTCTGAAGAGACCCAGTACTTC
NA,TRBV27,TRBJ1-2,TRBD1,CASSTRDRGDYGYTF,TGTGCCAGCAGTACGCGGGACAGGGGAGACTATGGCTACACCTTC
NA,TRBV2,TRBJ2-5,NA,CASRQEETQYF,TGTGCCAGCAGACAGGAAGAGACCCAGTACTTC